These 30 T cell receptor beta chains share one sample of origin, sequenced in a study of CXCR3 chemokines and chemotherapy response in bladder cancer. TCRdb itself ran the PCR reads through MiXCR, one entry per CDR3 protein. The sample includes 8,000 to 10,000 distinct CDR3 sequences, roughly 23% of them seen just once. This specimen was taken from a patient whose treatment included neoadjuvant chemotherapy. These receptor sequences come from a human donor with bladder cancer that did not respond to neoadjuvant chemotherapy.

This clonotype was observed many times. The chain is built from TRBV20-1 and TRBJ1-4; 10 bases fit TRBD1. Germline lookup yields CDR1 DFQATT and CDR2 SNEGSKA (reference sequence). This CDR3 region has 15 residues. The trim removed 6 bases at V and 3 bases at J, leaving 7 bases unmatched. The CDR3 coding sequence is TGCAGTGCGCCGCCGACAGGGGGCCCTAATGAAAAACTGTTTTTT. Protein sequence: CSAPPTGGPNEKLFF.

With regard to this clonotype: With a far larger clone one base away, a read error is the likely cause. This rearrangement joins TRBV19 to TRBJ2-2; TRBD2 aligns across 9 bases. Germline CDR1 is LNHDA and CDR2 is SQIVND (reference sequence). The CDR3 contains 14 residues. With V trimmed by 9 bases and J by 3 bases, 5 bases remained unmatched. CDR3 DNA: TGTGCCAGCAGCCTAGCGGGGCACACCGGGGAGCTGTTTTTT. Translated: CASSLAGHTGELFF. The variable domain in full, with the rest retrieved from reference TRBV19 and TRBJ2-2, is DGGITQSPKYLFRKEGQNVTLSCEQNLNHDAMYWYRQDPGQGLRLIYYSQIVNDFQKGDIAEGYSVSREKKESFPLTVTSAQKNPTAFYLCASSLAGHTGELFFGEGSRLTVL.

This clonotype has only a few counts. J is TRBJ2-3 and V is TRBV7-2; 13 bases agree with TRBD2. CDR3 length equals 18 residues. Trimming took 4 bases from V and 0 from J; bases not matched to a gene: 7. Germline assignment: CDR1 SGHTA and CDR2 FQGNSA. CDR3 nucleotides: TGTGCCAGCAGCTCCCGACTAGCGGGGGGCCCTAGCACAGATACGCAGTATTTT. The encoded protein is CASSSRLAGGPSTDTQYF.

Relative to its sample, this clonotype is medium-sized. The gene calls are TRBV6-1 and TRBJ2-4; no definite D call. The CDR3 covers 14 residues. Germline assignment: CDR1 MNHNS and CDR2 SASEGT. The ends were cut back, 2 bases at V and 0 bases at J, with 5 bases in the middle. The CDR3 here is CASSETQAKNIQYF. In nucleotides, the CDR3 is TGTGCCAGCAGTGAAACCCAAGCCAAAAACATTCAGTACTTC.

This clonotype was found many times. The gene calls are TRBV6-5 and TRBJ2-7, with 7 positions matching TRBD1. Trimming cost V 0 bases and J 3 bases; bases outside gene matches: 5. The CDR3 is 15 amino acids. CDR1 and CDR2 (germline): MNHEY, SVGAGI. Written as DNA, the CDR3 is TGTGCCAGCAGTTACTCGGGACAGAGACTCTACGAGCAGTACTTC. Residues: CASSYSGQRLYEQYF.

This clonotype occurred many times. This chain links TRBV20-1 with TRBJ1-5, with 9 bases matching TRBD1. Germline V lookup: CDR1 DFQATT, CDR2 SNEGSKA (reference sequence). The CDR3 sequence is 13 residues long. V trimming: 6 bases; J trimming: 6 bases; junction bases outside the gene matches: 6. CDR3 protein: CSARKDRGQPQHF. The CDR3 DNA is TGCAGTGCCAGGAAGGACAGGGGTCAGCCCCAGCATTTT.

This clonotype was seen just once. V and J are TRBV2 and TRBJ1-6, with D unclear. The V gene lost 8 bases and the J gene lost 7 bases, with 18 bases spanning the gap. Germline values: CDR1 SNHLY, CDR2 FYNNEI. The CDR3 contains 15 residues. CDR3 loop: CASYGPGLTNSPLHF. In nucleotides, the CDR3 is TGTGCCAGCTACGGACCTGGACTGACCAATTCACCCCTCCACTTT.

This clonotype was detected ten times or more. The rearrangement links TRBV27 to TRBJ2-1; D possibly corresponds to TRBD2 (6 bases). The V end was cut by 4 bases, the J end by 15 bases, with 13 bases between. The CDR3 covers 11 residues. CDR1 and CDR2 (germline): MNHEY, SMNVEV (reference sequence). CDR3 protein: CASSSAGRRFF. CDR3 bases: TGTGCCAGCAGTTCCGCGGGACGCCGGTTCTTC.

This clonotype was seen repeatedly, ten times or more. This chain joins TRBV6-5 and TRBJ2-1; D could derive from TRBD1 or TRBD2 (5 bases each). Germline V gene sequence: CDR1 MNHEY, CDR2 SVGAGI. The CDR3 runs to 11 residues. V was trimmed by 7 bases and J by 11 bases, leaving 12 bases between them. The CDR3 DNA is TGTGCCAGCAACTCCGGGACCCAGCAGTTCTTC. Its protein product is CASNSGTQQFF.

There are many counts of this clonotype. This chain links TRBV5-4 with TRBJ1-6; D gene uncertain. Trimming removed 0 bases at V and 6 bases at J, with 7 bases between. The CDR3 extends over 14 amino acids. Per the germline V gene, CDR1 is SGHNT and CDR2 is YYREEE (reference sequence). The CDR3 sequence: CASSLDTINSPLHF. The CDR3, as DNA: TGTGCCAGCAGCTTGGACACGATTAATTCACCCCTCCACTTT.

This clonotype has ten or more counts. The J gene is TRBJ2-5, the V gene TRBV7-9, with D unresolved. Germline V gives CDR1 SEHNR, CDR2 FQNEAQ (reference sequence). The CDR3 has 11 amino acids. Trimming took off 5 bases at V and 4 bases at J, with 5 bases between the two ends. CDR3 in amino acids: CASSRRETQYF. The CDR3 DNA follows: TGTGCCAGCAGCCGGCGAGAGACCCAGTACTTC.

Only a few counts were recorded for this clonotype. The V and J genes are TRBV14 and TRBJ1-3; unclear D gene. Between the trimmed V and J ends, which lost 4 bases and 3 bases, there was a span of 16 bases. This CDR3 spans 16 amino acids. Germline CDR1 reads SGHDN; CDR2 reads FVKESK. The CDR3 nucleotides read TGTGCCAGCAGCCTCCGGGCCCACGATGGTGGAAACACCATATATTTT. It codes for CASSLRAHDGGNTIYF. Variable domain in full (rest from reference TRBV14 and TRBJ1-3): EAGVTQFPSHSVIEKGQTVTLRCDPISGHDNLYWYRRVMGKEIKFLLHFVKESKQDESGMPNNRFLAERTGGTYSTLKVQPAELEDSGVYFCASSLRAHDGGNTIYFGEGSWLTVV.

This clonotype was counted ten times or more. The V gene is TRBV11-1, the J gene TRBJ2-2, with a possible D match to TRBD1 (6 bases). V was shortened by 5 bases and J by 8 bases, with 9 bases between the two germline ends. CDR3 length: 12 amino acids. Looked up from germline, CDR1 is SGHAT and CDR2 is FQDESV (reference sequence). CDR3 residues: CASSIGQGELFF. CDR3 bases: TGTGCCAGCAGCATAGGACAGGGGGAGCTGTTTTTT. The full variable domain, completed using reference TRBV11-1 and TRBJ2-2, is EAEVAQSPRYKITEKSQAVAFWCDPISGHATLYWYRQILGQGPELLVQFQDESVVDDSQLPKDRFSAERLKGVDSTLKIQPAELGDSAMYLCASSIGQGELFFGEGSRLTVL.

This clonotype was seen many times. The V gene is TRBV11-2, the J gene TRBJ2-5, with TRBD2 matching over 11 bases. Looked up from germline, CDR1 is SGHAT and CDR2 is FQNNGV. This CDR3 spans 16 amino acids. V dropped 2 bases and J dropped 3; count of bases not matched to a gene: 5. CDR3 loop: CASSLSRLAGKETQYF. The CDR3 DNA reads as TGTGCCAGCAGCTTATCCCGACTAGCGGGGAAAGAGACCCAGTACTTC.

This clonotype was detected ten times or more. V is TRBV5-5 and J is TRBJ2-3; 9 bases map to TRBD1. This CDR3 contains 13 residues. Germline loops: CDR1 SGHKS, CDR2 YYEKEE (reference sequence). The trim removed 4 bases at V and 5 bases at J, leaving 2 bases unmatched. CDR3 nucleotides: TGTGCCAGCAGCAGGGACAGGGAAGATACGCAGTATTTT. The encoded protein is CASSRDREDTQYF.

This rearrangement joins TRBV2 to TRBJ1-6; 11 bases align to TRBD1. The CDR3 totals 17 residues. The germline gives CDR1 SNHLY, CDR2 FYNNEI. With V trimmed by 7 bases and J by 0 bases, 5 bases remained unmatched. The CDR3 sequence: CASTLGTGGSYNSPLHF. The DNA of the CDR3 is TGTGCCAGCACCCTCGGGACAGGGGGCTCCTATAATTCACCCCTCCACTTT. The full variable domain, completed using reference TRBV2 and TRBJ1-6, is EPEVTQTPSHQVTQMGQEVILRCVPISNHLYFYWYRQILGQKVEFLVSFYNNEISEKSEIFDDQFSVERPDGSNFTLKIRSTKLEDSAMYFCASTLGTGGSYNSPLHFGNGTRLTVT.

This clonotype was detected many times. The chain combines TRBV27 with TRBJ1-4; TRBD1 matches at 7 bases. The CDR3 runs to 12 residues. After removal of 6 bases from V and 11 bases from J, the junction contained 6 bases not matched to a gene. The germline V gene has CDR1 MNHEY and CDR2 SMNVEV (reference sequence). The CDR3 DNA reads as TGTGCCAGCAGCCCCGCACAGGGGAAACTGTTTTTT. Residues: CASSPAQGKLFF.

The chain couples TRBV6-5 to TRBJ1-5; D perhaps matches TRBD1 (6 bases). There are 16 residues in the CDR3. V gave up 0 bases and J gave up 4 bases, with 13 bases separating them. CDR1 is MNHEY, CDR2 SVGAGI, per germline. The CDR3 is CASSYSPDSPNQPQHF. The DNA for the CDR3 is TGTGCCAGCAGTTACTCTCCGGACAGCCCTAATCAGCCCCAGCATTTT.

The V call is TRBV6-5, the J call TRBJ1-2, with 11 bases identical to TRBD1. Losses at the gene ends were 4 bases for V and 8 bases for J; bases not matched to a gene: 6. Germline lookup yields CDR1 MNHEY and CDR2 SVGAGI. The CDR3 has 14 amino acids. The CDR3 here is CASSSGTGGMGYTF. DNA for the CDR3: TGTGCCAGCAGTTCCGGGACAGGGGGTATGGGCTACACCTTC.

At least ten counts were recorded for this clonotype. The chain uses TRBV7-9 and TRBJ2-5, with TRBD2 as a possible D gene (5 bases). V was clipped by 2 bases and J by 5 bases, with 9 bases between them. Germline CDR1 SEHNR, CDR2 FQNEAQ (reference sequence). CDR3 length: 13 amino acids. CDR3 loop: CASSLRGRETQYF. The CDR3, as DNA: TGTGCCAGCAGCTTACGAGGGCGGGAGACCCAGTACTTC.

This clonotype is deemed medium-sized. V and J are TRBV19 and TRBJ1-1, with D uncertain. The ends were cut back, 11 bases at V and 1 base at J, with 14 bases in the middle. The CDR3 covers 13 residues. Germline V gene data show CDR1 as LNHDA and CDR2 as SQIVND (reference sequence). The CDR3 spells CASSGPRNTEAFF. The CDR3 coding sequence is TGTGCCTCCTCCGGGCCTCGGAACACTGAAGCTTTCTTT.

This clonotype is medium-sized (0.01 to 0.1%). V is TRBV27 and J is TRBJ2-7; D possibly corresponds to TRBD2 (5 bases). Germline CDR1 reads MNHEY; CDR2 reads SMNVEV (reference sequence). The CDR3 loop spans 14 amino acids. V was pared by 6 bases and J by 3 bases, with 15 bases between. CDR3 sequence reads: CASRREIGDYEQYF. The CDR3 nucleotides read TGTGCCAGCAGACGTGAGATCGGGGACTACGAGCAGTACTTC.

This rearrangement joins TRBV7-3 to TRBJ2-7; D call uncertain. Trimming cost V 5 bases and J 0 bases, with 11 bases left between them. The CDR3 sequence is 14 residues long. The germline V gene has CDR1 SGHTA and CDR2 FQGTGA. This CDR3 is CASSPGSSSYEQYF. The CDR3 bases are TGTGCCAGCAGCCCCGGGTCGAGCTCCTACGAGCAGTACTTC.

This clonotype was seen repeatedly, ten times or more. The rearrangement joins TRBV19 to TRBJ1-5; tentative D call: TRBD1 (6 bases). This CDR3 is built from 13 residues. Per germline, CDR1 LNHDA and CDR2 SQIVND (reference sequence). V was cut by 4 bases and J by 8 bases, with 12 bases left in between. This CDR3 is CASSRGLSEPQHF. The CDR3 DNA reads TGTGCCAGTAGTAGGGGGCTCTCGGAGCCCCAGCATTTT.

Turning to this clonotype: A read error may produce the germline difference seen at one junction end. CDR3 nucleotide sequence: TGTGCCAGCGGCAGGGTAGCAGGCAATGAGCGGTACTTC. Amino acids: CASGRVAGNERYF. V gene TRBV5-4 combines with J gene TRBJ2-7, with a weak D call TRBD1 (5 bases). CDR1 is SGHNT, CDR2 YYREEE, per germline (reference sequence). The CDR3 extends over 13 amino acids.

This clonotype has at least ten counts. The chain joins TRBV30 to TRBJ1-6; TRBD1 is a possible D gene (5 bases). V lost 1 base and J 10 bases, leaving 11 bases between the germline ends. CDR1 GTSNPN and CDR2 SVGIG come from the germline V gene (reference sequence). CDR3 length equals 13 residues. CDR3 loop: CAWSEQGESPLHF. The CDR3 nucleotides are TGTGCCTGGAGTGAGCAGGGAGAATCACCCCTCCACTTT.

This clonotype rates as medium-sized. J is TRBJ1-1 and V is TRBV7-9; D is unresolved. V lost 7 bases and J lost 1, with 10 bases in between. Germline values: CDR1 SEHNR, CDR2 FQNEAQ (reference sequence). CDR3 length equals 13 residues. As DNA, the CDR3 is TGTGCCAGCACCGATGAGTGGAACACTGAAGCTTTCTTT. Translated, it gives CASTDEWNTEAFF.

This clonotype was seen at least ten times. The CDR3 region is CSARRDRELYEQYF. The CDR3 DNA sequence: TGCAGTGCTAGAAGGGACAGGGAACTCTACGAGCAGTACTTC. This sequence joins TRBV20-1 and TRBJ2-7, with 9 bases matching TRBD1. Germline V gives CDR1 DFQATT, CDR2 SNEGSKA (reference sequence). After removal of 2 bases from V and 3 bases from J, the junction contained 5 bases not matched to a gene. This CDR3 contains 14 residues.

In regard to this clonotype: This likely came from a read error, as a far larger clone is one base away. The V call is TRBV7-2, the J call TRBJ1-4; no clear D. This CDR3 region has 14 residues. The germline CDR1 and CDR2 sequences are SGHTA and FQGNSA. In DNA, the CDR3 is TGTGCCAGCAGCTTGGGAGGTCGGTGTGAAAAAGTGTTTTTT. Protein sequence: CASSLGGRCEKVFF.

This clonotype was recorded many times. The rearrangement joins TRBV6-6 to TRBJ2-7; 7 nucleotides line up with TRBD1. The CDR3 sequence is 14 residues long. Germline V gene data show CDR1 as MNHNY and CDR2 as SVGAGI (reference sequence). After removal of 4 bases from V and 1 base from J, the junction contained 4 bases not matched to a gene. CDR3: CASSSRQGSYEQYF. Written as DNA, the CDR3 is TGTGCCAGCAGTTCGAGACAGGGTTCCTACGAGCAGTACTTC.